Listed here is a single TCR beta chain. Its antigen is unknown. J gave up 5 bases and V 8 bases, and 5 bases lay outside the gene matches. Looked up from germline, CDR1 is MGHDK and CDR2 is SYGVNS. This CDR3 spans 14 amino acids. The data are from a study of cytomegalovirus exposure and HLA in healthy donors. Among the 120 or so subjects of the validation cohort, separate from the roughly 650-subject first cohort, were the donors. The data were produced by immunoSEQ multiplex PCR, yet TCRdb's version contains in-frame clones alone and is incomplete. The data show under 80,000 clones, roughly 94% seen once. Whole-study findings and limits: Diagnosis of cytomegalovirus status made by the classifier reportedly showed high specificity and sensitivity. Researchers catalogued about 160 TCR beta chains as cytomegalovirus-associated. Three CMV-associated chains were confirmed in vitro to be specific for CMV antigens.

This TCR was sampled from a woman between 18 and 30 years old in good health and CMV-seronegative. The sequenced sample was PBMCs. The V gene is TRBV25-1, the J gene TRBJ1-6, with 8 bases aligning to TRBD1. CDR3 nucleotides: TGTGCCAGCGGCGACAGGGGAGATAATTCACCCCTCCACTTT. Translating gives CASGDRGDNSPLHF.